This note documents a single T cell receptor (beta chain) sequence. What it binds is not known. Each cDNA held unique molecular identifiers, and template switching gave it a universal primer site. A single record per CDR3 protein comes from TCRdb applying MiXCR to the 5' RACE reads. The table has roughly 1.6 million distinct CDR3 sequences, under 35% seen once. This entry is derived from a study of identical twins. Overall study findings and caveats: Monozygotic twins shared more out-of-frame TCR alpha than recombination models predicted. A cross-sectional statistical analysis, not follow-up of the same donors, supported the conclusions. Surplus twin overlap in beta out-of-frame sequences was less pronounced.

The sequencing input was cord blood. The clonotype was recovered from a newborn girl in good health.

CDR3 amino acids: CSASQVRGSYEQYF. CDR3 nucleotides: TGCAGTGCTTCACAGGTCAGGGGATCCTACGAGCAGTACTTC. The chain employs TRBV20-1 and TRBJ2-4; D perhaps matches TRBD1 (6 bases). The DNA matches TRBJ2-7 better at its end, which makes the J call doubtful. The CDR3 is 14 residues long. Germline CDR1 DFQATT, CDR2 SNEGSKA (reference sequence).